A selection of T cell receptor beta chains follows, all from one sample in a study of blood T cells in healthy people across ages. TCRdb fed the 5' RACE reads into MiXCR, producing one record per CDR3 protein. The data contain roughly 720,000 distinct CDR3 sequences, around half of them singletons. Sequenced material: blood. All receptors derive from an elderly man in good health. Each CDR3 is given with its conserved first and last residue. The D gene is left open where the match is weak. The size of a clone is reported for some rows only, either as once, few or many, or as a class for expanded clones.

clone size: few; D gene: NA; V gene: TRBV20-1; J gene: TRBJ2-7; CDR3 length: 12; CDR3 DNA: TGCAGTGCGGGACCAACCCTCTACGAGCAGTACTTC; CDR3 protein: CSAGPTLYEQYF
clone size: NA; D gene: NA; V gene: TRBV9; J gene: TRBJ1-5; CDR3 length: 15; CDR3 DNA: TGTGCCAGCAGCCGGGGGGGGCTTAGCAATCAGCCCCAGCATTTT; CDR3 protein: CASSRGGLSNQPQHF
clone size: NA; D gene: TRBD1; V gene: TRBV5-1; J gene: TRBJ1-2; CDR3 length: 13; CDR3 DNA: TGCGCCAGCAGACCTTCCACAGGGGACGGCTACACCTTC; CDR3 protein: CASRPSTGDGYTF
clone size: NA; D gene: NA; V gene: TRBV3-1; J gene: TRBJ2-4; CDR3 length: 12; CDR3 DNA: TGTGCCAGCAGCCCCCCCTCGTTTACCCAGTACTTC; CDR3 protein: CASSPPSFTQYF
clone size: NA; D gene: NA; V gene: TRBV3-1; J gene: TRBJ1-2; CDR3 length: 15; CDR3 DNA: TGTGCCAGCAGCCCCATCCGGGGCGCGACGGTCGGCTACACCTTC; CDR3 protein: CASSPIRGATVGYTF
clone size: many; D gene: TRBD2; V gene: TRBV20-1; J gene: TRBJ2-3; CDR3 length: 16; CDR3 DNA: TGCAGTGCCCCGAGGGTGGGACTAGCGGGATGGGATACGCAGTATTTT; CDR3 protein: CSAPRVGLAGWDTQYF
clone size: few; D gene: NA; V gene: TRBV29-1; J gene: TRBJ2-7; CDR3 length: 13; CDR3 DNA: TGCAGCGTTGCTGGGTTGCGGTCCTACGAGCAGTACTTC; CDR3 protein: CSVAGLRSYEQYF
clone size: once; D gene: NA; V gene: TRBV6-6; J gene: TRBJ1-5; CDR3 length: 13; CDR3 DNA: TGTGCCAGCATCCTACAGGGCCATCAGCCCCAGCATTTT; CDR3 protein: CASILQGHQPQHF
clone size: NA; D gene: TRBD1; V gene: TRBV6-1; J gene: TRBJ2-3; CDR3 length: 16; CDR3 DNA: TGTGCCAGCAGTGCAACAGGGGGTCTAGGGGGAAGATACGCGTATTTT; CDR3 protein: CASSATGGLGGRYAYF
clone size: many; D gene: NA; V gene: TRBV29-1; J gene: TRBJ2-1; CDR3 length: 15; CDR3 DNA: TGCAGCTGCCCCGGCCCGGGGGCTACCTACAATGAGCAGTTCTTC; CDR3 protein: CSCPGPGATYNEQFF
clone size: NA; D gene: TRBD2; V gene: TRBV20-1; J gene: TRBJ2-1; CDR3 length: 16; CDR3 DNA: TGCAGTGCCAAGACTAGCGGGAGGCCTTCCTACAATGAGCAGTTCTTC; CDR3 protein: CSAKTSGRPSYNEQFF
clone size: NA; D gene: TRBD2; V gene: TRBV5-1; J gene: TRBJ2-1; CDR3 length: 16; CDR3 DNA: TGCGCCAGCAGCTCCGGGGGGGGGACTGTCCGGGATGAGCAGTTCTTC; CDR3 protein: CASSSGGGTVRDEQFF
clone size: NA; D gene: TRBD1; V gene: TRBV2; J gene: TRBJ2-7; CDR3 length: 15; CDR3 DNA: TGTGCCAGCAGTGAAGCGAGACAGGGGGTAAACGAGCAGTACTTC; CDR3 protein: CASSEARQGVNEQYF
clone size: few; D gene: TRBD1; V gene: TRBV7-2; J gene: TRBJ2-4; CDR3 length: 15; CDR3 DNA: TGTGCCAGCAGCTTACTTTGGCAGAACCAGGGGGAGCAGTACTTC; CDR3 protein: CASSLLWQNQGEQYF
clone size: NA; D gene: NA; V gene: TRBV15; J gene: TRBJ2-7; CDR3 length: 14; CDR3 DNA: TGTGCCACGAGCCTGGGGGGCTATTCCTACGAGCAGTACTTC; CDR3 protein: CATSLGGYSYEQYF
clone size: NA; D gene: TRBD2; V gene: TRBV27; J gene: TRBJ2-1; CDR3 length: 15; CDR3 DNA: TGTGCCAGCAGTTCCGGGACTAGCGGGTTCTATGAGCAGTTCTTC; CDR3 protein: CASSSGTSGFYEQFF
clone size: NA; D gene: TRBD2; V gene: TRBV3-1; J gene: TRBJ2-1; CDR3 length: 13; CDR3 DNA: TGTGCCAGCAGCCAAGCGGCGGGGGGCGAGCAGTTCTTC; CDR3 protein: CASSQAAGGEQFF
clone size: NA; D gene: TRBD1; V gene: TRBV20-1; J gene: TRBJ2-7; CDR3 length: 14; CDR3 DNA: TGCAGTGCTAGAGATAACAGGGGAACCTACGAGCAGTACTTC; CDR3 protein: CSARDNRGTYEQYF
clone size: NA; D gene: TRBD2; V gene: TRBV7-3; J gene: TRBJ2-1; CDR3 length: 15; CDR3 DNA: TGTGCCAGCAGCCGGGACGGGACTAGGCAGAATGAGCAGTTCTTC; CDR3 protein: CASSRDGTRQNEQFF
clone size: few; D gene: TRBD1; V gene: TRBV7-2; J gene: TRBJ2-7; CDR3 length: 15; CDR3 DNA: TGTGCCAGCAGCTCACGCGGGACAGGTACCTACGAGCAGTACTTC; CDR3 protein: CASSSRGTGTYEQYF
clone size: NA; D gene: TRBD2; V gene: TRBV20-1; J gene: TRBJ2-2; CDR3 length: 15; CDR3 DNA: TGCAGTGCTAGACGAGCGGGATCGGTTACCGGGGAGCTGTTTTTT; CDR3 protein: CSARRAGSVTGELFF
clone size: few; D gene: NA; V gene: TRBV6-6; J gene: TRBJ2-1; CDR3 length: 14; CDR3 DNA: TGTGCCAGCAGTCTGCACGGGGAGGTCAATGAGCAGTTCTTC; CDR3 protein: CASSLHGEVNEQFF
clone size: NA; D gene: NA; V gene: TRBV24-1; J gene: TRBJ1-5; CDR3 length: 14; CDR3 DNA: TGTGCCACCAGTGCCCGGGGGGTAGGTCAGCCCCAGCATTTT; CDR3 protein: CATSARGVGQPQHF
clone size: NA; D gene: NA; V gene: TRBV7-2; J gene: TRBJ1-2; CDR3 length: 13; CDR3 DNA: TGTGCCAGCAGCTTCGGATATAACTATGGCTACACCTTC; CDR3 protein: CASSFGYNYGYTF
clone size: NA; D gene: TRBD1; V gene: TRBV25-1; J gene: TRBJ1-2; CDR3 length: 13; CDR3 DNA: TGTGCCAGCAGAACGACAGGGAGGTATGGCTACACCTTC; CDR3 protein: CASRTTGRYGYTF
clone size: NA; D gene: NA; V gene: TRBV5-1; J gene: TRBJ2-1; CDR3 length: 17; CDR3 DNA: TGCGCCAGCAGCCCGGGACGGCCTCGCAGCTCCTACAATGAGCAGTTCTTC; CDR3 protein: CASSPGRPRSSYNEQFF
clone size: NA; D gene: TRBD1; V gene: TRBV18; J gene: TRBJ2-5; CDR3 length: 17; CDR3 DNA: TGTGCCAGCTCACCAGAAGGGGACAGGGCAAACCAAGAGACCCAGTACTTC; CDR3 protein: CASSPEGDRANQETQYF
clone size: NA; D gene: NA; V gene: TRBV6-1; J gene: TRBJ2-7; CDR3 length: 13; CDR3 DNA: TGTGCCACGCCGGGGGACTTAACCTACGAGCAGTACTTC; CDR3 protein: CATPGDLTYEQYF
clone size: NA; D gene: NA; V gene: TRBV10-1; J gene: TRBJ2-7; CDR3 length: 12; CDR3 DNA: TGCGCCAGCAGCCGGATTCCCTACGAGCAGTACTTC; CDR3 protein: CASSRIPYEQYF
clone size: NA; D gene: TRBD2; V gene: TRBV5-6; J gene: TRBJ2-7; CDR3 length: 16; CDR3 DNA: TGTGCCAGCAGCCAGTGGGGGCTAGCGGGGGCCTACGAGCAGTACTTC; CDR3 protein: CASSQWGLAGAYEQYF
clone size: NA; D gene: TRBD2; V gene: TRBV27; J gene: TRBJ2-7; CDR3 length: 13; CDR3 DNA: TGTGCCCCCGGGACTAGCGGTGTATGGGAGCAGTACTTC; CDR3 protein: CAPGTSGVWEQYF
clone size: few; D gene: TRBD2; V gene: TRBV3-1; J gene: TRBJ2-1; CDR3 length: 19; CDR3 DNA: TGTGCCAGCAGCCAACCAACTAGCGGGAGGGCCTCCTGGGGCAATGAGCAGTTCTTC; CDR3 protein: CASSQPTSGRASWGNEQFF